This T cell receptor (beta chain) was captured by sequencing in a study of T cell changes during pregnancy in multiple sclerosis. Libraries were prepared by immunoSEQ multiplex PCR; TCRdb keeps only in-frame clonotypes and omits some of them. Of tens of thousands of clones listed, roughly 90% are singletons. This CDR3 region has 14 residues. Germline CDR1 reads SGHVS; CDR2 reads FQNEAQ. V lost 1 base and J 4 bases, leaving 10 bases between the germline ends. The V gene is TRBV7-8, the J gene TRBJ1-1; the D gene is possibly TRBD1 (5 bases). The source material was CD8+ T cells from peripheral blood mononuclear cells, sampled before pregnancy. The sequence derives from a female donor with multiple sclerosis, enrolled in a pregnancy study. The CDR3 spells CASSLGGVFTEAFF. CDR3 DNA: TGTGCCAGCAGCTTAGGGGGCGTATTCACTGAAGCTTTCTTT.